This TCR beta chain was sequenced for a study of T cells after yellow fever vaccination. Points from the study as a whole: Relatively few clonotypes were ones that appeared in both CD4 and CD8 compartments.

Researchers made TCR cDNA using 5'RACE template switching, and this step added a universal primer site and UMIs. TCRdb recomputed calls from the 5' RACE reads with MiXCR, one row per CDR3 protein. The table includes hundreds of thousands of distinct CDR3 sequences, about 14% detected once. In the case of this clonotype: Its specificity is not known.

Germline values: CDR1 KGHDR, CDR2 SFDVKD. The CDR3 runs to 11 residues. The V and J ends lost 9 bases and 4 bases respectively, with 6 bases between them. This specimen consisted of PBMCs, obtained on the day of the yellow fever booster vaccination. This clonotype was obtained from a man aged 30-40 years who received the YFV17D yellow fever vaccine. This chain links TRBV24-1 with TRBJ2-1, with D uncertain. The CDR3 region is CATQGYNEQFF. The DNA of the CDR3 is TGTGCCACCCAAGGGTACAATGAGCAGTTCTTC.